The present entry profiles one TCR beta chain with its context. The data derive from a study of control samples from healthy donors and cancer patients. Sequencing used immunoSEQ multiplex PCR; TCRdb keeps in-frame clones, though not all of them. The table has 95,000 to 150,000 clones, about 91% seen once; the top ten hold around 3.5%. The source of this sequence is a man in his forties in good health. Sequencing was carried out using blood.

The CDR3 loop reads CASSGGLAGEETQYF. For the CDR3, the DNA is TGCGCCAGCAGCGGGGGTCTAGCGGGGGAAGAGACCCAGTACTTC. The genes are TRBV5-1 and TRBJ2-5; 10 bases match TRBD2. The CDR3 spans 15 residues. Germline CDR1 and CDR2: SGHRS and YFSETQ. V was clipped by 4 bases and J by 3 bases; unmatched bases: 6.